One and the same sample provided the 32 T cell receptor beta chains below, sequenced in a study of T cell clonality in common variable immunodeficiency. TCRdb's copy holds only in-frame clones and misses some; the assay was immunoSEQ multiplex PCR. The sample shows about 60,000 clones, none of them appearing just once. Sequencing was carried out using peripheral blood mononuclear cells. The receptor set was obtained from a person between 18 and 75 years old in good health.

This clone was detected ten times or more. The observed sequence ends 3 residues before the CDR3 terminus, with the missing tail filled in from the germline J gene. The rearrangement uses TRBV7-9 and TRBJ2-3, with 9 bases matching TRBD1. Unmatched junction bases numbered 7, after V lost 3 bases and J lost 6 bases. This CDR3 has 15 amino acids. CDR1 is SEHNR and CDR2 is FQNEAQ in the germline V gene (reference sequence). The sequenced part of the CDR3 DNA is TGTGCCAGCAGCTTTACAGGGGGCGGCTCCGATACG. It codes for CASSFTGGGSDT. The whole CDR3 is CASSFTGGGSDTQYF.

This clone appeared many times. The read comes to an end 3 residues before the CDR3 does, leaving the germline J gene to fill in the end. V gene TRBV9 combines with J gene TRBJ2-5, with D possibly TRBD1 on 6 matching bases. Germline CDR1 and CDR2: SGDLS and YYNGEE. The ends were cut back, 0 bases at V and 4 bases at J, with 10 bases in the middle. The CDR3 is made up of 14 amino acids. CDR3 protein: CASSVGAGAETQYF. The sequenced part of the CDR3 DNA is TGTGCCAGCAGCGTAGGAGCAGGGGCAGAGACC.

There are many counts of this clone. The read finishes 3 residues shy of the CDR3 end, and the germline J gene is used to complete it. The chain has TRBV5-1 and TRBJ2-3, with 8 bases lining up with TRBD2. Germline V CDR1 and CDR2: SGHRS, YFSETQ. V was pared by 8 bases and J by 0 bases, with 5 bases of the junction left unmatched. CDR3 length: 14 residues. The CDR3 DNA, read in part, is TGCGCCAGTCAACGGGGGGGAAGCACAGATACG. The encoded protein is CASQRGGSTDT. The whole CDR3 reads CASQRGGSTDTQYF. Based on the CDR3 plus reference TRBV5-1 and TRBJ2-3, the full variable domain is KAGVTQTPRYLIKTRGQQVTLSCSPISGHRSVSWYQQTPGQGLQFLFEYFSETQRNKGNFPGRFSGRQFSNSRSEMNVSTLELGDSALYLCASQRGGSTDTQYFGPGTRLTVL.

This clone was counted many times. The sequenced fragment ends 3 residues before the CDR3 boundary, so the rest is inferred from the germline J gene. The chain employs TRBV5-1 and TRBJ2-7; D gene ambiguous. This CDR3 has 11 residues. Germline lookup yields CDR1 SGHRS and CDR2 YFSETQ. Between the trimmed V and J ends, which lost 0 bases and 6 bases, there was a span of 4 bases. Partial CDR3 DNA: TGCGCCAGCAGCTTGGCCAGCGAG. Protein product: CASSLASE. The whole CDR3 sequence reads CASSLASEQYF.

This clone has a count of ten or more. The read is 3 residues too short to cover the CDR3 end, so that end is filled in from the germline J gene. The chain carries TRBV6-1 and TRBJ2-3; D may match TRBD1 or TRBD2 (6 bases each). The CDR3 runs 15 residues. Germline lookup yields CDR1 MNHNS and CDR2 SASEGT. Trimming took 3 bases from V and 2 from J, leaving 12 bases between them. Incomplete CDR3 DNA: TGTGCCAGCAGTGAGAGGAGGGACATCACAGATACG. It translates to CASSERRDITDT. The whole CDR3 protein is CASSERRDITDTQYF.

This clone was counted ten times or more. Sequencing ends 3 residues short of the CDR3 end; the germline J gene provides the rest. The rearrangement joins TRBV19 to TRBJ2-7; a possible D gene is TRBD1 (5 bases). The V end lost 4 bases, the J end lost 5 bases, and 18 bases lay between the germline ends. Germline V gene data show CDR1 as LNHDA and CDR2 as SQIVND (reference sequence). This CDR3 region has 15 residues. Incomplete CDR3 DNA: TGTGCCAGTAGTAACCGGGCAGGGTTGAGTGACGAG. It specifies CASSNRAGLSDE. The whole CDR3 protein reads CASSNRAGLSDEQYF.

Note on this clone: With the read ending 3 residues before the CDR3 end, the germline J gene is used to fill in that end. V usage is TRBV4-2 and J usage is TRBJ2-5, with 10 positions matching TRBD1. V shed 4 bases, J shed 3 bases, and the junction held 2 bases outside the gene matches. The CDR3 has 14 residues. Germline CDR1 reads LGHNA; CDR2 reads YNFKEQ. This CDR3 reads CASSPGQGKETQYF. The part of the CDR3 DNA that was read is TGTGCCAGCAGCCCGGGACAGGGGAAAGAGACC.

This clone was found many times. The CDR3 extends 3 residues past the end of the read, so its final part is completed from the germline J gene. The chain is built from TRBV2 and TRBJ2-1; 8 bases match TRBD1. The CDR3 contains 14 residues. V was pared by 4 bases and J by 7 bases, with 6 bases of the junction left unmatched. Germline V lookup: CDR1 SNHLY, CDR2 FYNNEI. The DNA read from the CDR3 is TGTGCCAGCAGTGTTAGGACAGGGAGTAATGAG. Its translation is CASSVRTGSNE. The whole CDR3 is CASSVRTGSNEQFF.

There are many counts of this clone. The DNA read from the CDR3 is TGTGCCAGTAGTAACCAGGGGGTTGGAGAGACC. Amino acids: CASSNQGVGET. The whole CDR3 sequence reads CASSNQGVGETQYF. The chain joins TRBV19 to TRBJ2-5; 7 nucleotides line up with TRBD1. The CDR3 end falls 3 residues outside the read, so it is completed with the germline J gene. Trimming took 4 bases from V and 4 from J; bases not matched to a gene: 6. The CDR3 has 14 amino acids. Germline CDR1 is LNHDA and CDR2 is SQIVND (reference sequence).

Many counts were recorded for this clone. The observed sequence ends 3 residues before the CDR3 terminus, with the missing tail filled in from the germline J gene. This chain uses TRBV6-1 with TRBJ1-2; no clear D. This CDR3 spans 13 amino acids. CDR1 is MNHNS, CDR2 SASEGT, per germline. CDR3 DNA, as far as it was read: TGTGCCAGCAGTGACAGGTCGACGGGGGGC. It is translated as CASSDRSTGG. The complete CDR3 reads CASSDRSTGGYTF.

This clone appeared many times. Read data end 3 residues before the CDR3 end; the end is taken from the germline J gene. The rearrangement joins TRBV7-3 to TRBJ1-2, with 12 bases matching TRBD1. CDR1 and CDR2 from the germline V gene are SGHTA and FQGTGA. The CDR3 has 14 residues. The part of the CDR3 DNA that was read is TGTGCCAGCAGTCCCGGGACAGGGGGCTACGGC. It yields the protein CASSPGTGGYG. The whole CDR3 protein reads CASSPGTGGYGYTF.

This clone appeared many times. From the germline J gene comes the end of the CDR3, since the read stops 3 residues before it. The chain couples TRBV4-1 to TRBJ2-1; D might be TRBD2 (6 bases). The CDR3 totals 16 residues. The V and J ends lost 1 base and 9 bases respectively, with 19 bases between them. CDR1 is MGHRA, CDR2 YSYEKL, per germline. The CDR3 here is CASSQVGGRVPTEQFF. CDR3 DNA (partial): TGCGCCAGCAGCCAAGTCGGGGGACGGGTCCCCACTGAG.

This clone was detected many times. The CDR3 is cut off 3 residues early in the read; its end comes from the germline J gene. The rearrangement links TRBV18 to TRBJ2-6, with D hard to call. The germline V gene has CDR1 KGHSH and CDR2 LQKENI. The CDR3 spans 15 residues. Trimming stripped 3 bases from V and 0 bases from J, with 6 bases between. The sequenced part of the CDR3 DNA is TGTGCCAGCTCACCTCTTGTCTCTGGGGCCAACGTC. It is translated as CASSPLVSGANV. From start to end, the CDR3 is CASSPLVSGANVLTF.

This clone was counted at least ten times. One end of the junction does not line up with germline, which may come from a read error. The CDR3 goes on 3 residues after the read ends, and that part is filled in from the germline J gene. This chain joins TRBV4-2 and TRBJ2-3, with 7 nucleotides matching TRBD2. The germline V gene encodes CDR1 LGHNA and CDR2 YNFKEQ. The CDR3 spans 14 residues. The CDR3 region is CASSHWRETDTQYF. CDR3 DNA (partial): TGCGCCAGCAGCCACTGGCGGGAGACAGATACG.

This clone was recorded many times. The observed sequence ends 3 residues before the CDR3 terminus, with the missing tail filled in from the germline J gene. This chain connects TRBV20-1 to TRBJ2-2; 8 bases fit TRBD2. Germline values: CDR1 DFQATT, CDR2 SNEGSKA (reference sequence). The CDR3 consists of 14 residues. The J segment lost 5 bases and the V segment lost 5 bases, leaving 7 bases of the junction unmatched. The part of the CDR3 DNA that was read is TGCAGTGCTCGGGGGACTAGGAGGACCGGGGAG. Encoded protein: CSARGTRRTGE. The CDR3, in full, reads CSARGTRRTGELFF.

This clone was seen ten or more times. The read comes to an end 3 residues before the CDR3 does, leaving the germline J gene to fill in the end. This chain joins TRBV5-1 and TRBJ1-4; the match to TRBD1 covers 7 bases. This CDR3 is 14 amino acids long. The germline CDR1 and CDR2 sequences are SGHRS and YFSETQ. With V trimmed by 3 bases and J by 8 bases, 7 bases remained unmatched. The sequenced part of the CDR3 DNA is TGCGCCAGCAGCTCCACAGGGGAAGGAGAAAAA. Translating gives CASSSTGEGEK. The CDR3 as a whole reads CASSSTGEGEKLFF.

This clone occurred many times. The DNA ends 3 residues before the CDR3 does, and the rest of the CDR3 is filled in from the germline J gene. This rearrangement joins TRBV18 to TRBJ2-5; weak D call: TRBD1 (6 bases). Per germline, CDR1 KGHSH and CDR2 LQKENI. With 3 bases removed from V and 5 bases from J, the gap between germline ends came to 25 bases. CDR3 size: 18 residues. The part of the CDR3 DNA that was read is TGTGCCAGCTCACCGGTGCCGTTAAGGGCAGGGACAATGGAGACC. This gives the protein CASSPVPLRAGTMET. The CDR3, in full, reads CASSPVPLRAGTMETQYF. Variable domain in full (rest from reference TRBV18 and TRBJ2-5): NAGVMQNPRHLVRRRGQEARLRCSPMKGHSHVYWYRQLPEEGLKFMVYLQKENIIDESGMPKERFSAEFPKEGPSILRIQQVVRGDSAAYFCASSPVPLRAGTMETQYFGPGTRLLVL.

This clone was found a few times. The CDR3 goes on 3 residues after the read ends, and that part is filled in from the germline J gene. The chain employs TRBV6-2 or TRBV6-3 and TRBJ2-7; tentative D call: TRBD2 (5 bases). CDR1 MNHEY and CDR2 SVGEGT come from the germline V gene. Between the trimmed V and J ends, which lost 7 bases and 4 bases, there was a span of 14 bases. The CDR3 sequence is 13 residues long. The sequenced part of the CDR3 DNA is TGTGCCAGCACCCAGAGTGGCGGGTACGAG. Translated: CASTQSGGYE. The CDR3, in full, reads CASTQSGGYEQYF.

This clone has ten or more counts. Here the CDR3 reads CSVGRGIWGQPQHF. The CDR3 DNA, read in part, is TGCAGCGTTGGCCGGGGGATATGGGGACAGCCC. This rearrangement joins TRBV20-1 to TRBJ1-5; possibly TRBD1 for D (5 bases). The CDR3 end is not reached by the read, which stops 3 residues before it; the germline J gene fills it in. The germline V gene has CDR1 DFQATT and CDR2 SNEGSKA (reference sequence). The CDR3 totals 14 residues.

The sample holds many counts of this clone. With the read ending 3 residues before the CDR3 end, the germline J gene is used to fill in that end. The chain links TRBV30 to TRBJ1-1; no reliable D call. Germline values: CDR1 GTSNPN, CDR2 SVGIG (reference sequence). The V gene lost 4 bases and the J gene lost 1 base, with 13 bases spanning the gap. The CDR3 sequence is 14 residues long. This CDR3 is CAWTSLASNTEAFF. Partial CDR3 DNA: TGTGCCTGGACATCCCTAGCTTCGAACACTGAA.

This clone was counted ten times or more. The read ends 3 residues before the CDR3 terminus; that terminus is restored from the germline J gene. This sequence joins TRBV5-6 and TRBJ1-1; tentative D call: TRBD1 (6 bases). The germline CDR1 and CDR2 sequences are SGHDT and YYEEEE. Deletions cut 4 bases from V and 6 bases from J, with 10 bases between. The CDR3 has 12 amino acids. The covered CDR3 bases are TGTGCCAGCAGCCTGAGACAGGCTGAA. Translated: CASSLRQAE. The entire CDR3 protein reads CASSLRQAEAFF.

This clone has ten or more counts. The sequenced part of the CDR3 DNA is TGCAGTGCTGACAGGGGCTCCTACGAG. It codes for CSADRGSYE. The full-length CDR3 reads as CSADRGSYEQYF. The chain couples TRBV20-1 to TRBJ2-7; 8 nucleotides line up with TRBD1. The CDR3 end lies 3 residues beyond the end of the read and is filled in from the germline J gene. Germline trimming cut 5 bases from V and 0 bases from J; bases unmatched to any gene: 0. Germline V gene sequence: CDR1 DFQATT, CDR2 SNEGSKA (reference sequence). The CDR3 is made up of 12 amino acids.

This clone has ten or more counts. The missing CDR3 end, 3 residues past where the read stops, is filled in from the germline J gene. This sequence joins TRBV28 and TRBJ1-4; 7 positions match TRBD1. The CDR3 totals 13 residues. V was clipped by 8 bases and J by 6 bases; unmatched bases: 6. CDR1 MDHEN and CDR2 SYDVKM come from the germline V gene. CDR3 bases read: TGTGCCAGCGGACAGGCGGGTGATGAAAAA. Translated, it gives CASGQAGDEK. The CDR3 in its entirety is CASGQAGDEKLFF. Variable domain in full (rest from reference TRBV28 and TRBJ1-4): DVKVTQSSRYLVKRTGEKVFLECVQDMDHENMFWYRQDPGLGLRLIYFSYDVKMKEKGDIPEGYSVSREKKERFSLILESASTNQTSMYLCASGQAGDEKLFFGSGTQLSVL.

This clone showed up just a few times. Other DNA sequences within the sample encode an identical CDR3. The CDR3: CSARDSNRVNSPLHF. The part of the CDR3 DNA that was read is TGCAGTGCTAGAGATTCAAACAGGGTAAATTCACCC. The V and J genes are TRBV20-1 and TRBJ1-6, with a tentative D call TRBD1 (6 bases). The CDR3 extends 3 residues past the end of the read, so its final part is completed from the germline J gene. Trimming left V 0 bases short and J 7 bases short, with 13 bases between. Per germline, CDR1 DFQATT and CDR2 SNEGSKA (reference sequence). The CDR3 has 15 residues.

This clone was seen at least ten times. The read ends 3 residues early relative to the CDR3; the germline J gene fills the gap. This chain uses TRBV18 with TRBJ1-2; D unresolved. The CDR3 contains 14 residues. Germline V CDR1 and CDR2: KGHSH, LQKENI. The V end lost 2 bases, the J end lost 4 bases, and 11 bases lay between the germline ends. This CDR3 reads CASSPVARFYGYTF. The part of the CDR3 DNA that was read is TGTGCCAGCTCACCAGTCGCCAGATTCTATGGC.

This clone was picked up many times. The read finishes 3 residues shy of the CDR3 end, and the germline J gene is used to complete it. The chain employs TRBV18 and TRBJ2-1; 11 nucleotides align to TRBD2. The V gene's germline CDR1 is KGHSH and CDR2 LQKENI. The V and J ends lost 4 bases and 7 bases, in that order; junction bases with no gene match: 6. This CDR3 spans 15 amino acids. The CDR3 sequence is CASSLTSGSKNEQFF. The CDR3 DNA, read in part, is TGTGCCAGCTCACTTACTAGCGGGAGTAAAAATGAG.

This clone was observed many times. The sequenced fragment ends 3 residues before the CDR3 boundary, so the rest is inferred from the germline J gene. This sequence joins TRBV30 and TRBJ2-3; TRBD1 might be the D (6 bases). CDR3 length: 13 residues. Trimming took off 2 bases at V and 6 bases at J, with 12 bases between the two ends. Looked up from germline, CDR1 is GTSNPN and CDR2 is SVGIG (reference sequence). The sequenced part of the CDR3 DNA is TGTGCCTGGAGTCGGGACACGGGGGATACG. This translates into CAWSRDTGDT. The CDR3 reads in full as CAWSRDTGDTQYF.

The sample holds many counts of this clone. The CDR3 extends 3 residues past the end of the read, so its final part is completed from the germline J gene. The V and J genes are TRBV5-6 and TRBJ2-7; 12 bases fit TRBD2. V shed 2 bases and J 6 bases; nucleotides not matched to a gene: 6. The V gene's germline CDR1 is SGHDT and CDR2 YYEEEE. The CDR3 is 15 amino acids. The covered CDR3 bases are TGTGCCAGCAGCTTACGACTAGCGGGAGTATTCGAG. Protein product: CASSLRLAGVFE. The full CDR3 is CASSLRLAGVFEQYF.

This clone was seen a few times. Sequencing ends 3 residues short of the CDR3 end; the germline J gene provides the rest. The rearrangement uses TRBV5-4 and TRBJ2-7; TRBD2 agrees at 9 bases. The germline V gene has CDR1 SGHNT and CDR2 YYREEE (reference sequence). After removal of 0 bases from V and 6 bases from J, the junction contained 7 bases not matched to a gene. The CDR3 has 15 amino acids. The CDR3 bases that were read are TGTGCCAGCAGCTTGGCCCTTAGCGGGAGCCCCGAG. Translation gives CASSLALSGSPE. The entire CDR3 reads CASSLALSGSPEQYF.

This clone was seen at least ten times. The missing CDR3 end, 3 residues past where the read stops, is filled in from the germline J gene. The rearrangement uses TRBV5-1 and TRBJ2-3; 7 bases align to TRBD2. There are 14 residues in the CDR3. With 4 bases clipped from V and 2 bases from J, the junction kept 4 bases outside the gene matches. Germline loops: CDR1 SGHRS, CDR2 YFSETQ. CDR3 DNA, as far as it was read: TGCGCCAGCAGCACCGGGACTACCACAGATACG. Its protein product is CASSTGTTTDT. The full CDR3 reads CASSTGTTTDTQYF. Based on the CDR3 plus reference TRBV5-1 and TRBJ2-3, the full variable domain is KAGVTQTPRYLIKTRGQQVTLSCSPISGHRSVSWYQQTPGQGLQFLFEYFSETQRNKGNFPGRFSGRQFSNSRSEMNVSTLELGDSALYLCASSTGTTTDTQYFGPGTRLTVL.

This clone was detected ten times or more. The read is 3 residues too short to cover the CDR3 end, so that end is filled in from the germline J gene. The chain combines TRBV13 with TRBJ2-5, with 10 nucleotides matching TRBD1. The germline CDR1 and CDR2 sequences are PRHDT and FYEKMQ (reference sequence). The CDR3 consists of 15 residues. With 0 bases clipped from V and 5 bases from J, the junction kept 3 bases outside the gene matches. CDR3 loop: CASSLGTGQGETQYF. The DNA read from the CDR3 is TGTGCCAGCAGCTTAGGGACGGGACAGGGGGAGACC. The entire variable domain, with the rest obtained from reference TRBV13 and TRBJ2-5, is as follows: AAGVIQSPRHLIKEKRETATLKCYPIPRHDTVYWYQQGPGQDPQFLISFYEKMQSDKGSIPDRFSAQQFSDYHSELNMSSLELGDSALYFCASSLGTGQGETQYFGPGTRLLVL.

This clone was detected many times. The read ends 3 residues early relative to the CDR3; the germline J gene fills the gap. This rearrangement joins TRBV19 to TRBJ1-1; no clear D. Germline V gene data show CDR1 as LNHDA and CDR2 as SQIVND (reference sequence). The CDR3 is made up of 15 amino acids. V lost 0 bases to trimming and J lost 4 bases, with 12 bases between them. The chain's CDR3 is CASSIDLLRSTEAFF. CDR3 DNA (partial): TGTGCCAGTAGTATAGATCTTTTACGTAGCACTGAA.